The entry below describes one TCR beta chain. No antigen is known for it. The data are from a study of vaccination effects on CD4 cells after COVID-19. Findings and limits, study-wide: Marked contraction was observed in infection-induced and vaccine-induced clones late after vaccination.

Produced via immunoSEQ multiplex PCR; TCRdb's table is partial and in-frame only. Counted here are about 22,000 clones, around 70% occurring once; the ten biggest clones make up about an eighth. Within the ViraFEST assay, antigen-specific CD4+ T cells underwent expansion with viral peptide pools prior to sequencing. Cultured cells yielded isolated CD4+ T cells after 10 days. Germline V gene data show CDR1 as ENHRY and CDR2 as SYGVKD. V lost 2 bases to trimming and J lost 3 bases; unmatched junction nucleotides: 15. CDR3 length equals 18 residues. This specimen was CD4+ T cells from PBMCs cultured with HCoV-229E spike peptides, taken before COVID-19 vaccination. The sequence derives from a human donor who received a COVID-19 vaccine. The chain uses TRBV10-3 and TRBJ1-2; TRBD1 matches at 7 bases. The CDR3 DNA follows: TGTGCCATCAGTGAGCCAACCCAGGGGGGAGGAAACTACTATGGCTACACCTTC. It codes for CAISEPTQGGGNYYGYTF.